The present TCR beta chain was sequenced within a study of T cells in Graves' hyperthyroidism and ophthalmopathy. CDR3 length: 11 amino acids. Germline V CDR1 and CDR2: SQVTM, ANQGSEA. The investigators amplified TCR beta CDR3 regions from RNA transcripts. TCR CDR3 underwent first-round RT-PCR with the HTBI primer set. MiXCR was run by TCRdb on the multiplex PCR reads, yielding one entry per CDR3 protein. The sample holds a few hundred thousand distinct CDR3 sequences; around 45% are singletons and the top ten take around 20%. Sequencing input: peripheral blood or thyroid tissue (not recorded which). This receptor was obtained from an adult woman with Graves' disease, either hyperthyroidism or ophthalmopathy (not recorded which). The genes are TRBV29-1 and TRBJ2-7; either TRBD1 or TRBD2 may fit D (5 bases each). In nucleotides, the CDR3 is TGCAGGCTAGGGACCAACTACGAGCAGTACTTC. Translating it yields CRLGTNYEQYF.